The source of this TCR beta chain is a study of T-cell memory formation after mild COVID-19. Trimming stripped 6 bases from V and 4 bases from J, with 7 bases between. CDR3 length: 12 residues. Each CDR3 protein is one row after TCRdb ran MiXCR on the 5' RACE reads. Of some 130,000 distinct CDR3 sequences detected, 15% to 20% appear once; the ten largest clones hold around 14%. This clonotype was sampled from an adult woman who had mild COVID-19 (a few samples of this study predate the infection). Cell type and time point are not known. Sequenced material: PBMCs or a T cell subset sorted from them (not recorded which). The chain couples TRBV12-3 or TRBV12-4 to TRBJ2-1; D is undetermined. CDR3 DNA sequence: TGTGCCAGCAGATATGAATACAATGAGCAGTTCTTC. Residues: CASRYEYNEQFF.